The T cell receptor (beta chain) described here comes from a study of human T cells and chemical hapten exposure. About the research overall: The study lasted around 24 weeks, and patients were dosed weekly with diphenylcyclopropenone on the scalp throughout. Reading of the patch tests, which applied 0.01% DPC to the upper back, occurred at 6 days. The patients were mostly female; they had alopecia areata, totalis or universalis.

Via MiXCR, TCRdb re-called the RACE reads, giving one row per CDR3 protein. The repertoire consists of just under 350,000 distinct CDR3 sequences, with around 7% occurring once and the leading ten covering more than 7%. Of note for this clonotype: Its cognate antigen is unknown.

With 7 bases removed from V and 5 bases from J, the gap between germline ends came to 9 bases. The CDR3 runs 13 residues. General study results and limits: TCRs above 1 in 1000 frequency stayed constant with DPC sensitization.

Time point denoted: patch test 1, 2 weeks after DPC sensitization. Treatment: therapeutic diphenylcyclopropenone sensitization with weekly scalp DPC. The rearrangement links TRBV12-3 or TRBV12-4 to TRBJ1-6; D is unresolved. The source material was whole blood, sampled in connection with sensitization to the hapten diphenylcyclopropenone (DPC). This receptor was taken from a woman younger than 35 with alopecia areata. Some clones in this sample may be carry-over from other donors' samples. For the CDR3, the DNA is TGTGCCAGCACCACTGCCGATAATTCACCCCTCCACTTT. Translating gives CASTTADNSPLHF.